These T cell receptor beta chains were read from a single sample in a study of blood T cell repertoires in COVID-19. Assay: immunoSEQ multiplex PCR; the TCRdb copy retains only in-frame clones and omits some. The profile shows under 130,000 clones, roughly 84% of them singletons. The sequenced sample was peripheral blood. These receptors were taken from a human donor in a cohort sampled during active COVID-19. Each CDR3 is given with its conserved first and last residue.

TRBV5-6	TRBJ1-6	CASSLASSYNSPLHF
TRBV19	TRBJ1-1	CASSTMGSRTKAFF
TRBV10-3	TRBJ1-1	CAISELTGGLTEAFF
TRBV2	TRBJ1-5	CASSELHLGQPQHF
TRBV9	TRBJ2-7	CASSPTLASEQYF
TRBV2	TRBJ1-6	CASCTVGNSPLHF
TRBV5-1	TRBJ2-3	CASSAIAGGLNTQYF
TRBV19	TRBJ2-7	CASSRTSGSYEQYF
TRBV18	TRBJ1-6	CASRPGDRIDSPLHF
TRBV11-3	TRBJ2-3	CASSLVDRGTQYF
TRBV11-2	TRBJ1-3	CASSPGVGYFSGNTIYF
TRBV6-2/TRBV6-3	TRBJ2-5	CASSRVTGQETQYF
TRBV19	TRBJ1-2	CASTGWSSYTF
TRBV6-1	TRBJ2-1	CASSDRTGGGFRQFF
TRBV29-1	TRBJ1-2	CSETGAPNYGYTF
TRBV10-3	TRBJ1-3	CAISGSGQPGNTIYF
TRBV12-5	TRBJ1-2	CASGTWTAGQRGYTF
TRBV2	TRBJ1-1	CASSGFVVPGDTEAFF
TRBV6-6	TRBJ1-1	CASSYGSGDAFF
TRBV7-9	TRBJ1-5	CASSFTGDSNQPQHF